Listed here are 25 T cell receptor beta chains from one sample, sequenced in a study of T cells in Graves' hyperthyroidism and ophthalmopathy. Regions amplified from RNA transcripts were the TCR beta CDR3 regions. The primer set for the first-round RT-PCR of the TCR CDR3 was HTBI. TCRdb independently ran MiXCR on the multiplex PCR reads; one entry per CDR3 protein. The sample carries fewer than 750,000 distinct CDR3 sequences, approximately 44% recorded once. Sequences were obtained from peripheral blood or thyroid tissue (not recorded which). These receptors all stem from a woman between 18 and 29 years old with Graves' hyperthyroidism.

V is TRBV25-1 and J is TRBJ1-2; 10 positions agree with TRBD1. V lost 3 bases and J lost 1; bases outside the gene matches: 8. This CDR3 region has 17 residues. Germline CDR1 and CDR2: MGHDK and SYGVNS. The CDR3 loop is CASSEAPGQGINYGYTF. DNA for the CDR3: TGTGCCAGCAGTGAGGCGCCGGGACAGGGGATTAACTATGGCTACACCTTC.

In regard to this clonotype: A much larger clone lies one base from this, so it may be a read error. The J gene is TRBJ1-1, the V gene TRBV20-1; D not resolved. The CDR3 runs 14 residues. Germline V gene lookup returns CDR1 DFQATT and CDR2 SNEGSKA (reference sequence). V was trimmed by 0 bases and J by 10 bases, leaving 18 bases between them. CDR3 in DNA: TGCAGTGCTAGAGACGTTCTAGGGTTTTCTGGAGCTTTCTTT. It translates to CSARDVLGFSGAFF.

In its sample, this clonotype was seen many times. V gene TRBV4-3 combines with J gene TRBJ1-2, with 7 nucleotides matching TRBD1. V lost 3 bases to trimming and J lost 8 bases; unmatched junction nucleotides: 15. This CDR3 has 16 amino acids. The germline V gene encodes CDR1 LGHNA and CDR2 YSLEER. CDR3 residues: CASSQASTGSFDGYTF. In DNA, the CDR3 is TGCGCCAGCAGCCAGGCCTCGACAGGGTCTTTCGACGGCTACACCTTC.

This rearrangement joins TRBV7-2 to TRBJ2-7; no clear D gene. The V end lost 2 bases, the J end lost 7 bases, and 15 bases lay between the germline ends. The germline V gene has CDR1 SGHTA and CDR2 FQGNSA. The CDR3 is 14 amino acids. The CDR3 loop is CASSLSWVTGEQYF. CDR3 sequence (DNA): TGTGCCAGCAGCTTATCATGGGTCACCGGGGAGCAGTACTTC. Supplemented by reference TRBV7-2 and TRBJ2-7, the full variable domain reads GAGVSQSPSNKVTEKGKDVELRCDPISGHTALYWYRQSLGQGLEFLIYFQGNSAPDKSGLPSDRFSAERTGGSVSTLTIQRTQQEDSAVYLCASSLSWVTGEQYFGPGTRLTVT.

This clonotype was counted many times. This rearrangement joins TRBV19 to TRBJ1-1; D not certain. Trimming shortened V by 1 base and J by 4 bases, and 13 bases separated the two germline ends. The germline gives CDR1 LNHDA, CDR2 SQIVND (reference sequence). This CDR3 contains 15 residues. CDR3 region: CASSIVGMGSTEAFF. The CDR3 DNA reads TGTGCCAGTAGTATAGTCGGTATGGGGAGCACTGAAGCTTTCTTT.

This clonotype was counted ten times or more. The rearrangement joins TRBV2 to TRBJ2-2, with a possible D match to TRBD2 (5 bases). This CDR3 contains 15 residues. Trimming cost V 6 bases and J 3 bases, with 14 bases left between them. Germline-derived CDR1 and CDR2 are SNHLY and FYNNEI. The CDR3 nucleotides read TGTGCCAGCAGGACGGAACCGAGGGACACCGGGGAGCTGTTTTTT. Protein sequence: CASRTEPRDTGELFF.

This rearrangement joins TRBV5-1 to TRBJ2-2; D is possibly TRBD1 or TRBD2 (5 bases each). V gave up 0 bases and J gave up 7 bases, with 10 bases separating them. This CDR3 is built from 14 residues. CDR1 SGHRS and CDR2 YFSETQ come from the germline V gene. The CDR3 DNA reads TGCGCCAGCAGCTTGGGGGGGTCTAGCGGGGAGCTGTTTTTT. Its translation: CASSLGGSSGELFF.

This clonotype has only a few counts. V is TRBV6-1 and J is TRBJ1-5; tentatively, D is TRBD1 (5 bases). The CDR3 spans 18 residues. CDR1 is MNHNS and CDR2 is SASEGT in the germline V gene. V lost 5 bases and J lost 0, with 20 bases in between. Here the CDR3 reads CASSYAEGSPNSNQPQHF. CDR3 bases: TGTGCCAGCAGTTACGCCGAGGGGTCACCGAATAGCAATCAGCCCCAGCATTTT.

The sample holds a few counts of this clonotype. The CDR3 reads CATSPRQRDTQYF. The CDR3 coding sequence is TGTGCCACCAGTCCTCGGCAGCGAGATACGCAGTATTTT. The gene calls are TRBV24-1 and TRBJ2-3; D unresolved. Trimming took off 6 bases at V and 5 bases at J, with 11 bases between the two ends. CDR3 length equals 13 residues. Germline V gene data show CDR1 as KGHDR and CDR2 as SFDVKD.

This clonotype was detected many times. The chain has TRBV15 and TRBJ2-7; 8 positions agree with TRBD1. The J segment lost 7 bases and the V segment lost 0 bases, leaving 5 bases of the junction unmatched. CDR1 and CDR2 (germline): LNHNV, YYDKDF (reference sequence). The CDR3 runs to 14 residues. The CDR3 nucleotides read TGTGCCACCAGCAGAGATCAGGGGGCTCGGGAGCAGTACTTC. Protein: CATSRDQGAREQYF.

This chain joins TRBV10-1 and TRBJ1-6, with 10 bases lining up with TRBD1. The CDR3 sequence is 14 residues long. Germline trimming cut 8 bases from V and 11 bases from J; bases unmatched to any gene: 9. Germline CDR1 and CDR2: WNHNN and SYGVQD (reference sequence). CDR3 nucleotide sequence: TGCGCCAGCGGCGGACAGGGGGTGGCTACACCCCTCCACTTT. This encodes CASGGQGVATPLHF.

The rearrangement links TRBV7-9 to TRBJ2-4; D is unresolved. CDR3 size: 14 residues. Trimming took 1 base from V and 3 from J, leaving 7 bases between them. Germline CDR1 SEHNR, CDR2 FQNEAQ (reference sequence). The CDR3 is CASSLGGLKNIQYF. In DNA, the CDR3 is TGTGCCAGCAGCTTAGGTGGGCTCAAAAACATTCAGTACTTC. The full variable domain, with the rest looked up from reference TRBV7-9 and TRBJ2-4, is DTGVSQNPRHKITKRGQNVTFRCDPISEHNRLYWYRQTLGQGPEFLTYFQNEAQLEKSRLLSDRFSAERPKGSFSTLEIQRTEQGDSAMYLCASSLGGLKNIQYFGAGTRLSVL.

The J gene is TRBJ2-5, the V gene TRBV7-2, with D perhaps TRBD1 (8 bases). The J call is uncertain, as TRBJ2-7 better fits the DNA end. CDR1 and CDR2 (germline): SGHTA, FQGNSA. The CDR3 covers 16 residues. The CDR3 DNA sequence: TGTGCCACCAGTGACCGGACAGGGAGGGGATCCTACGAGCAGTACTTC. This translates into CATSDRTGRGSYEQYF.

The CDR3 nucleotides read TGCAGTGCTAGGACAGATTATAGCAATCAGCCCCAGCATTTT. Its translation is CSARTDYSNQPQHF. This sequence joins TRBV20-1 and TRBJ1-5; a weak D match, TRBD1 (5 bases). This CDR3 region has 14 residues. Trimming left V 3 bases short and J 0 bases short, with 9 bases between. The germline gives CDR1 DFQATT, CDR2 SNEGSKA (reference sequence).

The rearrangement joins TRBV2 to TRBJ1-2; D uncertain. The CDR3 runs 12 residues. Germline V CDR1 and CDR2: SNHLY, FYNNEI. The germline V and J ends were trimmed by 5 bases and 4 bases, with 8 bases remaining between them. CDR3 residues: CASSWRAYGYTF. DNA for the CDR3: TGTGCCAGCAGTTGGCGGGCCTATGGCTACACCTTC.

This clonotype was detected ten times or more. This chain connects TRBV20-1 to TRBJ1-6; tentative D call: TRBD1 (5 bases). This CDR3 is built from 12 residues. V was cut by 5 bases and J by 9 bases, with 11 bases left in between. The germline gives CDR1 DFQATT, CDR2 SNEGSKA (reference sequence). CDR3 in amino acids: CSAGLRGSPLHF. The DNA of the CDR3 is TGCAGTGCTGGACTTAGGGGTTCACCCCTCCACTTT.

This clonotype was seen at least ten times. The chain couples TRBV29-1 to TRBJ2-7; 8 bases match TRBD2. The germline V gene encodes CDR1 SQVTM and CDR2 ANQGSEA. Trimming at V came to 6 bases and at J to 2 bases, leaving 3 bases not matched to a gene. The length of the CDR3 is 12 residues. The CDR3 DNA reads as TGCAGCGTACTAGCGGCCACCTACGAGCAGTACTTC. Its translation is CSVLAATYEQYF.

This chain links TRBV6-5 with TRBJ2-7; weak D call: TRBD1 (6 bases). The CDR3 spans 16 residues. The germline CDR1 and CDR2 sequences are MNHEY and SVGAGI. Trimming pared 6 bases from V and 5 bases from J, leaving 23 bases between. The CDR3, as DNA: TGTGCCAGCAGAAAGGGGGTTGACAGGTTTTCTAACGAGCAGTACTTC. This codes for CASRKGVDRFSNEQYF.

This chain uses TRBV2 with TRBJ1-5; unclear D gene. The CDR3 extends over 13 amino acids. Per germline, CDR1 SNHLY and CDR2 FYNNEI. V lost 0 bases to trimming and J lost 9 bases, with 9 bases between them. CDR3 region: CASSEAGGMPQHF. DNA of the CDR3: TGTGCCAGCAGTGAAGCGGGAGGTATGCCCCAGCATTTT.

V and J are TRBV25-1 and TRBJ2-7, with 8 bases fitting TRBD1. This CDR3 is 11 amino acids long. From germline, CDR1 is MGHDK and CDR2 SYGVNS. Trimming at V came to 7 bases and at J to 12 bases, leaving 8 bases not matched to a gene. The CDR3: CASTKGQDPYF. CDR3 sequence (DNA): TGTGCCAGCACAAAGGGACAGGATCCGTACTTC.

V gene TRBV29-1 combines with J gene TRBJ2-7, with unresolved D. This CDR3 spans 13 amino acids. CDR1 is SQVTM and CDR2 is ANQGSEA in the germline V gene. This chain's CDR3 is CSESVGHSYEQYF. CDR3 nucleotides: TGCAGTGAATCGGTAGGGCATTCCTACGAGCAGTACTTC.

This clonotype was seen a single time. CDR3 sequence: CSARSADSGELFF. The DNA of the CDR3 is TGCAGTGCTAGAAGCGCCGACAGTGGGGAGCTGTTTTTT. V and J are TRBV20-1 and TRBJ2-2; D may be TRBD1 (5 bases). Germline V gene sequence: CDR1 DFQATT, CDR2 SNEGSKA (reference sequence). V was trimmed by 2 bases and J by 8 bases, leaving 12 bases between them. The CDR3 loop spans 13 amino acids.

This clonotype has more than one count but fewer than ten. The chain joins TRBV29-1 to TRBJ2-2; D ambiguous. The CDR3 is 11 residues long. The germline CDR1 and CDR2 sequences are SQVTM and ANQGSEA. The V end was cut by 6 bases, the J end by 6 bases, with 8 bases between. The CDR3 bases are TGCAGCGTGAACGACGCCGGGGAGCTGTTTTTT. It specifies CSVNDAGELFF.

The V and J genes are TRBV29-1 and TRBJ1-1; D gene ambiguous. Trimming left V 4 bases short and J 4 bases short, with 16 bases between. In germline, CDR1 is SQVTM, CDR2 ANQGSEA. The CDR3 consists of 14 residues. The CDR3 DNA is TGCAGCGTTGTAGTACGCACAGTGGCCACTGAAGCTTTCTTT. Protein sequence: CSVVVRTVATEAFF.

This clonotype has ten or more counts. The V gene is TRBV5-1, the J gene TRBJ2-7; the D is unclear. There are 14 residues in the CDR3. Trimming left V 0 bases short and J 6 bases short, with 13 bases between. Germline V gene data show CDR1 as SGHRS and CDR2 as YFSETQ. The CDR3 loop is CASSLANPSGEQYF. The CDR3 DNA is TGCGCCAGCAGCTTGGCGAACCCCTCAGGCGAGCAGTACTTC. Looking up the rest from reference TRBV5-1 and TRBJ2-7 gives the full variable domain: KAGVTQTPRYLIKTRGQQVTLSCSPISGHRSVSWYQQTPGQGLQFLFEYFSETQRNKGNFPGRFSGRQFSNSRSEMNVSTLELGDSALYLCASSLANPSGEQYFGPGTRLTVT.